This T cell receptor (beta chain) was identified during a study of blood T cell repertoires in COVID-19 (dated by TCRdb to between 2020 and 2021). As for the study more broadly: Collaborator samples came from the United States, Italy and Spain and covered acute and convalescent phases of COVID-19. The prospective study material was composed of cDNA or gDNA derived from T cells, B-cell-depleted T cells, or PBMCs. The dataset comprised deeply sampled blood TCRbeta repertoires from subjects exposed to, actively infected with, or recovered from COVID-19. The repertoires were made available in a free public database intended to serve as a resource for research on the immune response to SARS-CoV-2. Samples were obtained from the ongoing ImmuneRACE study (first 160 participants) and from 950 to 1,500 subjects provided by 6 global collaborators. Nearly every sample came with metadata listing a de-identified subject ID, COVID-19 status, age in years and sex. Where available, HLA class I and class II types were obtained from metadata supplied by the sample provider rather than from assay-based typing. The research as a whole found: Clinical and demographic metadata were provided uncurated, with the amount varying by source and participant.

In the case of this clone: This receptor's antigen is unknown. Base qualities are not provided; no much larger clone lies one nucleotide away.

Collaborating institutions collected whole blood in K2EDTA tubes following their own protocols. For TCRbeta analysis, collaborators shipped samples in one of three forms: frozen whole blood, isolated PBMCs, or DNA extracted from either of those sample types. V loses 5 bases at its end and J loses 0 bases; junction bases beyond the gene matches: 9. For CDR1 and CDR2, the germline V gene lists MDHEN and SYDVKM. The CDR3 spans 16 residues, from the cysteine through the phenylalanine. The CDR3 DNA has 48 bases and is translated from base 1. The immunoSEQ Assay, a bias-controlled multiplex PCR, was used to amplify TCRbeta CDR3 regions from genomic DNA. As for the original processing: The number of nucleated cells in each sample was estimated from the amplification of reference gene primers within the assay. To quantify the absolute abundance of each unique TCRbeta CDR3 rearrangement, sequence reads were collapsed and filtered. For each sample, productive Simpson clonality was calculated as the square root of Simpson's diversity index across productive rearrangements. Held by TCRdb, this immuneACCESS table contains in-frame sequences only and omits some clones. Under half of the omission traces to an unresolved V gene where checked; the cause of the rest is unknown. Clone size and V and J calls were adopted from that table, with D and trimming inferred from the DNA. In this sample the table shows approximately 300,000 clones, more than 75% of which occur a single time. Clones ranked in the top ten supply roughly 4% of the sample.

Sequencing was done on a sample of peripheral blood. The source of this sequence is a woman in her fifties or sixties with active or convalescent COVID-19. The chain was built from TRBV28 and TRBJ2-5; 7 middle bases align to TRBD1. The CDR3 has the sequence CASSTIRQGNQETQYF. The DNA sequence is TGTGCCAGCAGTACCATAAGACAGGGAAACCAAGAGACCCAGTACTTC.